This T cell receptor beta chain was retrieved from a study of cytomegalovirus exposure and HLA in healthy donors. Concerning this clone: Its antigen is not identified.

A multiplex PCR was run with 60 Vbeta primers and 13 Jbeta primers. As handled by the study authors: Roughly 11 million shared chains were among some 80 million unique TCR beta chains counted in a later analysis. Repertoires were generated with immunoSEQ multiplex PCR, while TCRdb's copy carries only in-frame clones and drops some. V and J calls and clone size come straight from that table; D and trimming were deduced from the DNA. This sample has more than 95,000 clones, with around three quarters found just once. Germline assignment: CDR1 LNHDA and CDR2 SQIVND (reference sequence). Trimming removed 7 bases from V and 13 bases from J; junction bases left unmatched: 8. The CDR3 has 13 residues. Points from the study as a whole: For most TCR beta V segments, an earlier analysis put the productive rate at about 87% or about 30% of the time. Sequencing likely caused a cluster of highly shared sequence variants. TCR beta chains numbering under 200 were designated cytomegalovirus-associated.

The chain has TRBV19 and TRBJ1-6, with TRBD1 matching over 9 bases. This TCR derives from a woman in her 50s in good health and CMV-seronegative. Sequenced: PBMCs. CDR3 in amino acids: CASMGQGRSPLHF. In DNA, the CDR3 is TGTGCCAGTATGGGACAGGGTAGATCGCCCCTCCACTTT.